This T cell receptor beta chain is from a study of Ad26.COV2.S vaccination and SARS-CoV-2 variants. Whole-study context: Participants got Ad26.COV2.S intramuscularly, once or twice 56 days apart.

Study results and caveats: Quantification of TCR breadth and depth may have yielded underestimates of total T cell responses.

The CDR3 covers 15 residues. The junction had 13 bases not matched to a gene; V was cut back by 5 bases and J by 7 bases. Germline CDR1 is SGHTA and CDR2 is FQGTGA. Treatment here: around 19 received Ad26.COV2.S at low or high dose, single or two shots; a few received placebo; per-sample allocation not given. Sampling was performed 63 days after the first vaccine or placebo injection. The table came from immunoSEQ multiplex PCR; TCRdb's copy has only in-frame clones and leaves some out. The sample holds approximately 460,000 clones, about 89% seen once. Concerning this clone itself: Its antigen remains unidentified.

The chain couples TRBV7-3 to TRBJ1-1; 7 bases match TRBD1. Sequenced material: peripheral blood, taken in a trial of Ad26.COV2.S vaccine versus placebo. The clonotype originates from a person aged 18-65 years who received the Ad26.COV2.S COVID-19 vaccine or a placebo. The DNA of the CDR3 is TGTGCCAGCAGCGGACCCGGACAGGCTCGGAATGAAGCTTTCTTT. This gives the protein CASSGPGQARNEAFF.